This T cell receptor beta chain was sequenced for a study of blood T cells in healthy people across ages. The use of a sample-barcoded 5' primer and a J-beta primer mix characterized a second PCR of roughly 6 to 11 cycles. TCRdb itself ran the 5' RACE reads through MiXCR, one entry per CDR3 protein. Of about 970,000 distinct CDR3 sequences detected, just over 50% appear once; the ten largest clones hold about 22%. Trimming took off 4 bases at V and 9 bases at J, with 9 bases between the two ends. The CDR3 sequence is 11 residues long. From germline, CDR1 is MNHEY and CDR2 SVGAGI. There are a few counts of this clonotype.

The receptor comes from a woman aged 60-75 years in good health. Sequenced: blood. The chain combines TRBV6-5 with TRBJ2-5; weak D call: TRBD2 (6 bases). The CDR3 sequence: CASSWSGAQYF. The CDR3 DNA follows: TGTGCCAGCAGTTGGTCGGGGGCCCAGTACTTC.